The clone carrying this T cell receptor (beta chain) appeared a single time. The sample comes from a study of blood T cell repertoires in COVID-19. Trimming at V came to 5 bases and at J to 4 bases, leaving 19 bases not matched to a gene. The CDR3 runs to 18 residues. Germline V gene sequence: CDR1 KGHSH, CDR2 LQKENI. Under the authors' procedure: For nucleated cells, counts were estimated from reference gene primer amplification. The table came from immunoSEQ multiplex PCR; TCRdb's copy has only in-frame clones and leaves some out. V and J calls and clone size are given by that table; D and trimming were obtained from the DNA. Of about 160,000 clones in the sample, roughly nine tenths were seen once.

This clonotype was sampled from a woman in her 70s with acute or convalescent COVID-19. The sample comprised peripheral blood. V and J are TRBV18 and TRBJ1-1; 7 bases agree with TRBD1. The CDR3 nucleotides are TGTGCCAGCTCATCCCGAACGCAACAGGGGTCAGGTCGCACTGAAGCTTTCTTT. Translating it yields CASSSRTQQGSGRTEAFF.